These T cell receptor beta chains were read from a single sample in a study of shared clonotypes between healthy human individuals. The assay was immunoSEQ multiplex PCR, and TCRdb's table has in-frame clones only and misses some. The table includes about 1.1 million clones, about 84% detected once. The source material was memory CD4+ T cells from PBMCs. These TCRs come from a man between 18 and 35 years old in good health. Some clones in this sample may be carry-over from other donors' samples. The CDR3 runs from the conserved cysteine through the conserved F or W. Fields, in order: V gene, J gene, clone size, D gene, CDR3 protein, CDR3 DNA. D genes are given only for firm matches. Clone size is not always given. Where it is, it says once, few, many or a class for expanded clones.

V gene: TRBV7-8
J gene: TRBJ2-2
clone size: NA
D gene: NA
CDR3 protein: CASSTKTRTGELFF
CDR3 DNA: TGTGCCAGCAGCACCAAGACCCGAACCGGGGAGCTGTTTTTT

V gene: TRBV5-4
J gene: TRBJ2-5
clone size: NA
D gene: TRBD2
CDR3 protein: CASSLGGRAETQYF
CDR3 DNA: TGTGCCAGCAGCTTAGGAGGGAGGGCAGAGACCCAGTACTTC

V gene: TRBV5-4
J gene: TRBJ1-4
clone size: few
D gene: TRBD1
CDR3 protein: CASSSDRQGEKEKLFF
CDR3 DNA: TGTGCCAGCAGCTCCGACCGACAGGGAGAAAAAGAAAAACTGTTTTTT

V gene: TRBV6-1
J gene: TRBJ2-5
clone size: NA
D gene: NA
CDR3 protein: CASRRFMGVQETQYF
CDR3 DNA: TGTGCCAGCAGGCGCTTTATGGGGGTCCAAGAGACCCAGTACTTC

V gene: TRBV28
J gene: TRBJ2-5
clone size: once
D gene: NA
CDR3 protein: CASSLPGMGAQYF
CDR3 DNA: TGTGCCAGCAGTTTGCCCGGTATGGGGGCCCAGTACTTC

V gene: TRBV28
J gene: TRBJ2-7
clone size: NA
D gene: NA
CDR3 protein: CASSLLDGGATYEQYF
CDR3 DNA: TGTGCCAGCAGTTTATTGGACGGCGGGGCCACCTACGAGCAGTACTTC

V gene: TRBV7-2
J gene: TRBJ2-7
clone size: NA
D gene: NA
CDR3 protein: CASSSEPGQGQYF
CDR3 DNA: TGTGCCAGCAGCTCAGAACCGGGACAAGGGCAGTACTTC

V gene: TRBV14
J gene: TRBJ1-2
clone size: NA
D gene: NA
CDR3 protein: CASSQVGGSYGYTF
CDR3 DNA: TGTGCCAGCAGCCAAGTCGGAGGGAGCTATGGCTACACCTTC

V gene: TRBV15
J gene: TRBJ1-5
clone size: NA
D gene: NA
CDR3 protein: CTAVSNQPQHF
CDR3 DNA: TGTACGGCAGTTAGCAATCAGCCCCAGCATTTT

V gene: TRBV6-5
J gene: TRBJ2-1
clone size: NA
D gene: TRBD1
CDR3 protein: CASSRKTGGSNEQFF
CDR3 DNA: TGTGCCAGCAGTAGAAAGACAGGGGGGTCGAATGAGCAGTTCTTC

V gene: TRBV5-5
J gene: TRBJ2-3
clone size: NA
D gene: TRBD2
CDR3 protein: CASSRSGTSGHRDTQYF
CDR3 DNA: TGTGCCAGCAGCCGATCCGGGACTAGCGGGCACAGAGATACGCAGTATTTT

V gene: TRBV5-6
J gene: TRBJ2-3
clone size: NA
D gene: NA
CDR3 protein: CASSLVGASTDTQYF
CDR3 DNA: TGTGCCAGCAGCTTGGTCGGGGCTAGCACAGATACGCAGTATTTT

V gene: TRBV6-1
J gene: TRBJ2-1
clone size: once
D gene: NA
CDR3 protein: CASSEWRGLEQFF
CDR3 DNA: TGTGCCAGCAGTGAATGGAGAGGGCTTGAGCAGTTCTTC

V gene: TRBV27
J gene: TRBJ1-5
clone size: NA
D gene: NA
CDR3 protein: CASSSSGTQKEEHF
CDR3 DNA: TGTGCCAGCAGTTCGTCCGGGACACAGAAAGAGGAGCATTTT

V gene: TRBV27
J gene: TRBJ2-1
clone size: once
D gene: NA
CDR3 protein: CASSFLDEQFF
CDR3 DNA: TGTGCCAGCAGTTTCCTAGATGAGCAGTTCTTC

V gene: TRBV29-1
J gene: TRBJ2-3
clone size: NA
D gene: NA
CDR3 protein: CSVEAGASIDTQYF
CDR3 DNA: TGCAGCGTTGAAGCGGGAGCATCGATAGATACGCAGTATTTT

V gene: TRBV14
J gene: TRBJ1-5
clone size: few
D gene: TRBD1
CDR3 protein: CASSRTGYNQPQHF
CDR3 DNA: TGTGCCAGCAGCCGGACAGGGTACAATCAGCCCCAGCATTTT

V gene: TRBV6-1
J gene: TRBJ2-3
clone size: NA
D gene: TRBD2
CDR3 protein: CASSEEGLAFFRDTQYF
CDR3 DNA: TGTGCCAGCAGTGAAGAGGGACTAGCGTTCTTTCGGGATACGCAGTATTTT

V gene: TRBV18
J gene: TRBJ2-2
clone size: NA
D gene: NA
CDR3 protein: CASSPSGKTNTGELFF
CDR3 DNA: TGTGCCAGCTCACCATCGGGGAAAACGAACACCGGGGAGCTGTTTTTT

V gene: TRBV21-1
J gene: TRBJ1-2
clone size: many
D gene: NA
CDR3 protein: CASSKPTYIREPNYGYTF
CDR3 DNA: TGTGCCAGCAGCAAACCGACATATATCAGGGAACCTAACTATGGCTACACCTTC

V gene: TRBV30
J gene: TRBJ1-6
clone size: few
D gene: NA
CDR3 protein: CAWSVNNSPLHF
CDR3 DNA: TGTGCCTGGAGTGTAAATAATTCACCCCTCCACTTT

V gene: TRBV29-1
J gene: TRBJ2-1
clone size: NA
D gene: TRBD2
CDR3 protein: CSVIPSGRAPGVRFF
CDR3 DNA: TGCAGCGTCATCCCCAGCGGGAGGGCCCCAGGGGTTCGGTTCTTC

V gene: TRBV5-1
J gene: TRBJ2-7
clone size: NA
D gene: TRBD2
CDR3 protein: CASSLQTSGSNEQYF
CDR3 DNA: TGCGCCAGCAGCTTGCAGACTAGCGGGAGTAACGAGCAGTACTTC

V gene: TRBV30
J gene: TRBJ2-5
clone size: NA
D gene: NA
CDR3 protein: CATSRIGETQYF
CDR3 DNA: TGTGCCACCTCTCGTATCGGGGAGACCCAGTACTTC

V gene: TRBV6-6
J gene: TRBJ2-7
clone size: NA
D gene: TRBD1
CDR3 protein: CASRQGGQGAYEQYF
CDR3 DNA: TGTGCCAGCAGACAGGGGGGACAGGGGGCCTACGAGCAGTACTTC

V gene: TRBV28
J gene: TRBJ1-6
clone size: NA
D gene: NA
CDR3 protein: CASSLWGSPLHF
CDR3 DNA: TGTGCCAGCAGTTTATGGGGTTCACCCCTCCACTTT

V gene: TRBV18
J gene: TRBJ1-2
clone size: NA
D gene: TRBD1
CDR3 protein: CASSKGQGANYGYTF
CDR3 DNA: TGTGCCAGCTCAAAGGGACAGGGGGCGAACTATGGCTACACCTTC

V gene: TRBV9
J gene: TRBJ2-1
clone size: NA
D gene: NA
CDR3 protein: CASSPDGGAYSYNEQFF
CDR3 DNA: TGTGCCAGCAGCCCAGATGGCGGGGCTTACTCCTACAATGAGCAGTTCTTC

V gene: TRBV11-2
J gene: TRBJ2-1
clone size: NA
D gene: NA
CDR3 protein: CASSFTREQFF
CDR3 DNA: TGTGCCAGCAGCTTTACTCGGGAGCAGTTCTTC

V gene: TRBV10-3
J gene: TRBJ1-4
clone size: NA
D gene: NA
CDR3 protein: CAISLQPNEKLFF
CDR3 DNA: TGTGCCATCAGCTTACAGCCTAATGAAAAACTGTTTTTT

V gene: TRBV10-3
J gene: TRBJ2-7
clone size: NA
D gene: TRBD2
CDR3 protein: CAIWGGTSGTAHEQYF
CDR3 DNA: TGTGCCATCTGGGGGGGGACTAGCGGGACGGCGCACGAGCAGTACTTC

V gene: TRBV2
J gene: TRBJ2-1
clone size: NA
D gene: NA
CDR3 protein: CASRASNEQFF
CDR3 DNA: TGTGCCAGCAGAGCGTCGAATGAGCAGTTCTTC

V gene: TRBV4-1
J gene: TRBJ1-1
clone size: NA
D gene: NA
CDR3 protein: CASSQDSGYSEAFF
CDR3 DNA: TGCGCCAGCAGCCAAGATTCAGGGTATAGTGAAGCTTTCTTT

V gene: TRBV7-9
J gene: TRBJ1-2
clone size: NA
D gene: NA
CDR3 protein: CASSWRDTGYTF
CDR3 DNA: TGTGCCAGCAGCTGGAGGGATACCGGCTACACCTTC

V gene: TRBV7-9
J gene: TRBJ2-3
clone size: once
D gene: TRBD1
CDR3 protein: CASSSVLQGMKGTDTQYF
CDR3 DNA: TGTGCCAGCAGCTCAGTACTACAGGGGATGAAGGGCACAGATACGCAGTATTTT

V gene: TRBV27
J gene: TRBJ2-5
clone size: NA
D gene: NA
CDR3 protein: CASSFFDSGPSTQYF
CDR3 DNA: TGTGCCAGCAGTTTCTTCGATAGCGGCCCTTCGACCCAGTACTTC

V gene: TRBV28
J gene: TRBJ2-3
clone size: NA
D gene: NA
CDR3 protein: CASSPPRRITDTQYF
CDR3 DNA: TGTGCCAGCAGCCCCCCCCGTAGAATCACAGATACGCAGTATTTT